These 11 T cell receptor beta chains were sequenced from one sample in a study of OX40 agonist ivuxolimab in advanced cancers. TCRdb's copy holds only in-frame clones and misses some; the assay was immunoSEQ multiplex PCR. Found here are about 28,000 clones, about 82% of them singletons; the top ten hold more than 25%. The sample in question was CD4+ or CD8+ T cells sorted from blood, obtained in a trial of the OX40 agonist ivuxolimab. These receptor sequences come from an adult with an advanced solid tumor such as melanoma, head and neck, liver or kidney cancer.

The V gene is TRBV7-9, the J gene TRBJ2-3, with 10 bases lining up with TRBD2. This CDR3 comprises 16 residues. V trimming: 5 bases; J trimming: 4 bases; junction bases outside the gene matches: 9. Germline-derived CDR1 and CDR2 are SEHNR and FQNEAQ (reference sequence). The CDR3 loop is CASSKNSGRNADTQYF. DNA for the CDR3: TGTGCCAGCAGCAAGAATAGCGGGAGGAACGCAGATACGCAGTATTTT.

This sequence joins TRBV28 and TRBJ2-1; TRBD2 matches 13 bases. CDR3 length: 16 residues. Germline V gives CDR1 MDHEN, CDR2 SYDVKM. With V trimmed by 6 bases and J by 1 base, 3 bases remained unmatched. Here the CDR3 reads CASRPTSGRSYNEQFF. CDR3 coding DNA: TGTGCCAGCAGGCCGACTAGCGGGAGGTCCTACAATGAGCAGTTCTTC.

The count of this clone is one. The chain combines TRBV11-2 with TRBJ2-7, with a weak D call TRBD2 (6 bases). Per the germline V gene, CDR1 is SGHAT and CDR2 is FQNNGV. The CDR3 is made up of 13 amino acids. The V end lost 2 bases, the J end lost 4 bases, and 9 bases lay between the germline ends. CDR3 in DNA: TGTGCCAGCAGCTTATATGGGGGGTACGAGCAGTACTTC. This translates into CASSLYGGYEQYF.

V usage is TRBV4-2 and J usage is TRBJ2-7; TRBD2 aligns across 7 bases. In germline, CDR1 is LGHNA, CDR2 YNFKEQ. With V trimmed by 8 bases and J by 0 bases, 4 bases remained unmatched. The CDR3 length is 13 residues. CDR3 coding DNA: TGTGCCAGCGCGAGCGGGGCCTCCTACGAGCAGTACTTC. It translates to CASASGASYEQYF.

This CDR3 is CASSLTSGRAYEQFF. Written as DNA, the CDR3 is TGTGCCAGCAGTTTGACTAGCGGGAGGGCTTATGAGCAGTTCTTC. The chain has TRBV27 and TRBJ2-1, with 14 bases that match TRBD2. CDR1 and CDR2 (germline): MNHEY, SMNVEV (reference sequence). V trimming: 3 bases; J trimming: 8 bases; junction bases outside the gene matches: 3. The length of the CDR3 is 15 residues.

The chain has TRBV4-1 and TRBJ2-7; TRBD2 matches 8 bases. CDR3 length: 16 amino acids. V lost 1 base and J lost 1; bases outside the gene matches: 6. CDR1 is MGHRA and CDR2 is YSYEKL in the germline V gene. The CDR3 DNA sequence: TGCGCCAGCAGCCAAGCCGCCGGGACTAGATCCTACGAGCAGTACTTC. It encodes CASSQAAGTRSYEQYF.

The gene calls are TRBV9 and TRBJ2-1, with 10 bases fitting TRBD2. Germline V gene sequence: CDR1 SGDLS, CDR2 YYNGEE. V lost 3 bases and J lost 5; bases outside the gene matches: 5. The CDR3 is 15 residues long. CDR3 in DNA: TGTGCCAGCAGCGCTTGGGGGACTAGCGACAATGAGCAGTTCTTC. Its protein product is CASSAWGTSDNEQFF.

The rearrangement uses TRBV4-1 and TRBJ1-5; D unclear. Trimming pared 1 base from V and 3 bases from J, leaving 10 bases between. Germline values: CDR1 MGHRA, CDR2 YSYEKL. The CDR3 is 15 amino acids. As DNA, the CDR3 is TGCGCCAGCAGCCAAGCTTTAGGTACCAATCAGCCCCAGCATTTT. Amino acids: CASSQALGTNQPQHF.

CDR3 in amino acids: CASSAGTGYEQYF. Written as DNA, the CDR3 is TGTGCCAGCAGCGCCGGGACAGGATACGAGCAGTACTTC. The chain employs TRBV11-2 and TRBJ2-7, with 8 bases identical to TRBD1. Germline CDR1 reads SGHAT; CDR2 reads FQNNGV. There are 13 residues in the CDR3. J lost 4 bases, V lost 5 bases, and 4 bases had no gene match.

The J gene is TRBJ1-4, the V gene TRBV15, with 7 bases fitting TRBD1. The V segment lost 4 bases and the J segment 8 bases; nucleotides outside the gene matches: 7. The CDR3 loop spans 14 amino acids. CDR1 and CDR2 from the germline V gene are LNHNV and YYDKDF (reference sequence). Here the CDR3 reads CATSKGADGEKLFF. CDR3 in DNA: TGTGCCACCAGCAAGGGGGCGGATGGGGAAAAACTGTTTTTT.

The chain joins TRBV5-1 to TRBJ2-6; the D gene is possibly TRBD1 (5 bases). CDR3 length: 16 residues. The ends were cut back, 5 bases at V and 2 bases at J, with 14 bases in the middle. CDR1 is SGHRS, CDR2 YFSETQ, per germline. Here the CDR3 DNA reads TGCGCCAGCAGTACCCGCCCAGGGCCTGGGGCCAACGTCCTGACTTTC. The encoded protein is CASSTRPGPGANVLTF.